Listed here are 8 T cell receptor beta chains from one sample, sequenced in a study of blood T cell repertoires in COVID-19. Sequenced by immunoSEQ multiplex PCR; TCRdb stores in-frame clones only, minus some. The table has approximately 300,000 clones, 89% seen once. The material sequenced was peripheral blood. These receptors were obtained from a woman between 25 and 40 years old with COVID-19, enrolled during active disease.

The V gene is TRBV5-1, the J gene TRBJ1-6; TRBD1 agrees at 8 bases. The CDR3 has 14 residues. The V and J ends lost 6 bases and 8 bases, in that order; junction bases with no gene match: 7. Germline CDR1 SGHRS, CDR2 YFSETQ. The CDR3, as DNA: TGCGCCAGCACCCACGGACAGGGAGATTCACCCCTCCACTTT. Translating gives CASTHGQGDSPLHF.

This chain joins TRBV28 and TRBJ1-1; D gene uncertain. V was shortened by 6 bases and J by 1 base, with 12 bases between the two germline ends. CDR3 length: 14 amino acids. The V gene's germline CDR1 is MDHEN and CDR2 SYDVKM. The CDR3 sequence: CASSFAGSNTEAFF. CDR3 DNA: TGTGCCAGCAGCTTCGCGGGTTCGAACACTGAAGCTTTCTTT.

The chain couples TRBV4-1 to TRBJ2-7; possible D gene TRBD2, 6 bases. Trimming shortened V by 3 bases and J by 2 bases, and 23 bases separated the two germline ends. The CDR3 is made up of 18 amino acids. Germline V CDR1 and CDR2: MGHRA, YSYEKL. In DNA, the CDR3 is TGCGCCAGCAGCCACTACGCCTTTAAAGCGGGCAAAACCTACGAGCAGTACTTC. Translated: CASSHYAFKAGKTYEQYF.

The chain uses TRBV4-1 and TRBJ2-7; 10 bases match TRBD1. The germline gives CDR1 MGHRA, CDR2 YSYEKL. The J segment lost 4 bases and the V segment lost 1 base, leaving 7 bases of the junction unmatched. The CDR3 is made up of 16 amino acids. The CDR3 loop is CASSQAAGQGIYEQYF. The CDR3, as DNA: TGCGCCAGCAGCCAAGCGGCGGGACAGGGGATTTACGAGCAGTACTTC.

The chain combines TRBV19 with TRBJ1-4; D ambiguous. Germline lookup yields CDR1 LNHDA and CDR2 SQIVND (reference sequence). The CDR3 covers 14 residues. V dropped 9 bases and J dropped 3 bases, with 14 bases sitting between them. CDR3 amino acids: CASKRRESNEKLFF. In nucleotides, the CDR3 is TGTGCCAGCAAGAGGAGGGAATCTAATGAAAAACTGTTTTTT.

This sequence joins TRBV19 and TRBJ1-6; D not certain. The CDR3 length is 14 residues. The V gene's germline CDR1 is LNHDA and CDR2 SQIVND (reference sequence). V dropped 5 bases and J dropped 0 bases, with 5 bases sitting between them. CDR3 in DNA: TGTGCCAGTAGTGTATCCTCCTATAATTCACCCCTCCACTTT. Protein: CASSVSSYNSPLHF.

The chain is built from TRBV27 and TRBJ1-6, with TRBD1 identical over 8 bases. CDR3 size: 16 residues. Losses at the gene ends were 2 bases for V and 6 bases for J; bases not matched to a gene: 6. CDR1 MNHEY and CDR2 SMNVEV come from the germline V gene (reference sequence). CDR3 amino acids: CASSLSGQGGNSPLHF. In DNA, the CDR3 is TGTGCCAGCAGTTTAAGCGGACAGGGAGGTAATTCACCCCTCCACTTT.

The gene calls are TRBV18 and TRBJ2-1; 7 nucleotides align to TRBD2. The junction had 11 bases not matched to a gene; V was cut back by 3 bases and J by 3 bases. The CDR3 length is 17 residues. Germline loops: CDR1 KGHSH, CDR2 LQKENI. The CDR3 here is CASSPAERGGVYNEQFF. The CDR3 coding sequence is TGTGCCAGCTCACCGGCGGAGCGGGGAGGGGTCTACAATGAGCAGTTCTTC.